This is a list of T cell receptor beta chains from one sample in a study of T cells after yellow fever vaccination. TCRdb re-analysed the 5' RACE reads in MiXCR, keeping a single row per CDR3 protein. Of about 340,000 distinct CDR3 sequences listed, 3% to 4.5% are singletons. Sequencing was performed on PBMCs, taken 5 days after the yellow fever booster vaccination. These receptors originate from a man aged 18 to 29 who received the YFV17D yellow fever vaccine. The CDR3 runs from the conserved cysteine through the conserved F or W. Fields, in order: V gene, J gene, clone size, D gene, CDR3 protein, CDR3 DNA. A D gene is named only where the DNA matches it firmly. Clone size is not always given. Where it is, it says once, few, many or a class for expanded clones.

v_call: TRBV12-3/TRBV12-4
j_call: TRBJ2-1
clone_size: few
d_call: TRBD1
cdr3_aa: CASSLTGSLSGEQFF
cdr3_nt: TGTGCCAGCAGTTTGACAGGGTCACTATCGGGGGAGCAGTTCTTC

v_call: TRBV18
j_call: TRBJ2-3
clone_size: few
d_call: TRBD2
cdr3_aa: CASSPQPLAGHDTDTQYF
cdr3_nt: TGTGCCAGCTCACCGCAACCGCTAGCGGGGCATGACACAGATACGCAGTATTTT

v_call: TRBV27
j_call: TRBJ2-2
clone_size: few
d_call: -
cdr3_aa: CASSLTAYFTGELFF
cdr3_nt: TGTGCCAGCAGTTTAACAGCTTATTTCACCGGGGAGCTGTTTTTT

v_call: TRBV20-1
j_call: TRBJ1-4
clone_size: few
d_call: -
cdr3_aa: CSARETDGEKLFF
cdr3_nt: TGCAGTGCTAGAGAGACAGATGGTGAAAAACTGTTTTTT

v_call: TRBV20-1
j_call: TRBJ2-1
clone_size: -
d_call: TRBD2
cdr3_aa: CSASTGLADGEQFF
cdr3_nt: TGCAGTGCTTCTACGGGACTAGCTGACGGTGAGCAGTTCTTC

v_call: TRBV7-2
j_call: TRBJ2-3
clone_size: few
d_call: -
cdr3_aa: CASSPDYRRTDTQYF
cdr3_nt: TGTGCCAGCAGCCCGGACTACCGACGCACAGATACGCAGTATTTT

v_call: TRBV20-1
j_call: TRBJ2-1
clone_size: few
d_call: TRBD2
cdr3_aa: CSAPGRAGGYNEQFF
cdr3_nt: TGCAGTGCTCCCGGTCGAGCGGGGGGATACAATGAGCAGTTCTTC

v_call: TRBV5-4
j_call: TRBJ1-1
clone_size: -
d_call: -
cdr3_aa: CASSLVVGTPTEAFF
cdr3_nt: TGTGCCAGCAGCTTGGTGGTAGGAACCCCCACTGAAGCTTTCTTT

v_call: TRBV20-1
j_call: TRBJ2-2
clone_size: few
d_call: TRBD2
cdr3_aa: CSARPSGVNTGELFF
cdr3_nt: TGCAGTGCTAGGCCTAGCGGGGTGAACACCGGGGAGCTGTTTTTT

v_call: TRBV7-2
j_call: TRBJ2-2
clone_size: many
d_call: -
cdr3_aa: CASSLAASEGGELFF
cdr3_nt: TGTGCCAGCAGCTTAGCGGCCAGCGAAGGCGGGGAGCTGTTTTTT

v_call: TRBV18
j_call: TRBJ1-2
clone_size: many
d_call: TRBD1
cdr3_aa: CASSPDATGLLGYTF
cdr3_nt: TGTGCCAGCTCACCGGATGCGACAGGGCTGCTTGGCTACACCTTC

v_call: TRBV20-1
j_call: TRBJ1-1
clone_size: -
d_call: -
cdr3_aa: CSAGAPGDTEAFF
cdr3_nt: TGCAGTGCCGGGGCCCCCGGGGACACTGAAGCTTTCTTT

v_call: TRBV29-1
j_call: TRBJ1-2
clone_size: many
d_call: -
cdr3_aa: CSVEGAGLYGYTF
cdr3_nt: TGCAGCGTTGAAGGGGCAGGACTCTATGGCTACACCTTC

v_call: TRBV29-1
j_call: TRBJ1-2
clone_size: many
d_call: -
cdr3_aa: CSVPGTAYYGYTF
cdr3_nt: TGCAGCGTCCCAGGAACAGCGTACTATGGCTACACCTTC

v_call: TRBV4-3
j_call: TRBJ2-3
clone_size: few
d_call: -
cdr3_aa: CASSPTPRTDTQYF
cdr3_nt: TGCGCCAGCAGCCCCACCCCGCGGACAGATACGCAGTATTTT

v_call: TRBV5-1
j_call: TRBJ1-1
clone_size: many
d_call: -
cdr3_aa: CASRFRLENTEAFF
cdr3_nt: TGCGCCAGCAGATTCCGACTGGAGAACACTGAAGCTTTCTTT

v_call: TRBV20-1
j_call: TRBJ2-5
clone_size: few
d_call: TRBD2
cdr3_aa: CSAQGLWGGQETQYF
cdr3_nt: TGCAGTGCGCAAGGCCTTTGGGGGGGACAAGAGACCCAGTACTTC

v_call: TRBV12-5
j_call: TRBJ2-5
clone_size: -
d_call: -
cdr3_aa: CASGSGSGFQETQYF
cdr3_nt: TGTGCTAGTGGTTCGGGGTCCGGATTTCAAGAGACCCAGTACTTC

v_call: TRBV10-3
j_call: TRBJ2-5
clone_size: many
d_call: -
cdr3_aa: CAIRTSRGETQYF
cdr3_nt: TGTGCCATCAGGACTAGTAGAGGAGAGACCCAGTACTTC

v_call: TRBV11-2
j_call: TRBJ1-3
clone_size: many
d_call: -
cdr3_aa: CASRDSGLIYF
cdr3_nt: TGTGCCAGCAGGGACTCGGGTCTCATATATTTT

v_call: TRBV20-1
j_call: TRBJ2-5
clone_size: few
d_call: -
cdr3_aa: CSARDRGLQKKTQYF
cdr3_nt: TGCAGTGCTAGAGATAGGGGCCTACAAAAAAAGACCCAGTACTTC

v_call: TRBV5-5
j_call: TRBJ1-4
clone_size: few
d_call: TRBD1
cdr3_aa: CASSLAHRTGGEKLFF
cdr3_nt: TGTGCCAGCAGCTTGGCCCATCGGACAGGGGGTGAAAAACTGTTTTTT

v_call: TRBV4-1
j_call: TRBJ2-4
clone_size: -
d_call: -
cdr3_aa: CASSSGTGLAKNIQYF
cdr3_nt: TGCGCCAGCAGCTCGGGCACAGGGCTAGCCAAAAACATTCAGTACTTC

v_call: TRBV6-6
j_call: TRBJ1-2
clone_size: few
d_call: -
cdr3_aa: CASSYSIRGPPKGYTF
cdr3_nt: TGTGCCAGCAGTTACTCGATCAGGGGCCCGCCCAAGGGCTACACCTTC

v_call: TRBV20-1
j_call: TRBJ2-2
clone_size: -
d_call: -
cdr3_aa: CGGQEDTGELFF
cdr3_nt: TGCGGGGGGCAGGAGGACACCGGGGAGCTGTTTTTT

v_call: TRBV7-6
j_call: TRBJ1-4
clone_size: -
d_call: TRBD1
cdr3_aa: CASSLGRTGGPLTNEKLFF
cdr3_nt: TGTGCCAGCAGCCTAGGGAGGACAGGAGGTCCGTTGACTAATGAAAAACTGTTTTTT

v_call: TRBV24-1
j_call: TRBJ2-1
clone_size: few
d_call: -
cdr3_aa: CATTGGTSSYNEQFF
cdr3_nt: TGTGCCACCACTGGAGGGACAAGCTCCTACAATGAGCAGTTCTTC

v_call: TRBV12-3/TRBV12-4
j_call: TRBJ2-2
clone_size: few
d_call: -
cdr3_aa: CASSFHGATNTGELFF
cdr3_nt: TGTGCCAGCAGTTTTCACGGGGCAACGAACACCGGGGAGCTGTTTTTT

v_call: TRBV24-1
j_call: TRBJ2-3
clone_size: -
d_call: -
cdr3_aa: CATSDSLWDLGGPPDTQYF
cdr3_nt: TGTGCCACCAGTGATTCACTATGGGATCTGGGGGGCCCCCCAGATACGCAGTATTTT

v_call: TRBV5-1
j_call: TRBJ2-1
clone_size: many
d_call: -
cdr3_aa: CASSLGGSEQFF
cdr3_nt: TGCGCCAGCAGCTTGGGAGGGAGTGAGCAGTTCTTC

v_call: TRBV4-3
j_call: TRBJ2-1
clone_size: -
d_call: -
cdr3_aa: CASSLAPGNNEQFF
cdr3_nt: TGCGCCAGCAGCCTCGCCCCAGGAAACAATGAGCAGTTCTTC

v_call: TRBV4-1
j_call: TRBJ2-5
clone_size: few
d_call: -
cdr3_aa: CASSQVPGTPKETQYF
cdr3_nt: TGCGCCAGCAGCCAAGTTCCCGGGACACCCAAAGAGACCCAGTACTTC

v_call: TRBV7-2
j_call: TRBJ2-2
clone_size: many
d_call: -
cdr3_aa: CASSLQGNTGELFF
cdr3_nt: TGTGCCAGCAGCCTACAGGGGAACACCGGGGAGCTGTTTTTT

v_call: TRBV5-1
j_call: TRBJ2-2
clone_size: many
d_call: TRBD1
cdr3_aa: CASSLDRETGELFF
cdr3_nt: TGCGCCAGCAGCCTGGACAGGGAGACGGGGGAGCTGTTTTTT

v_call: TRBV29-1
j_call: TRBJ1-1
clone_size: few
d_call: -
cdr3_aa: CSVEGWGKSNTEAFF
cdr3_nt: TGCAGCGTTGAAGGGTGGGGCAAAAGTAACACTGAAGCTTTCTTT

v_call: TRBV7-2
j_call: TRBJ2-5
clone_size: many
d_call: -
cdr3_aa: CASSAQGTNSGQTQYF
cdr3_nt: TGTGCCAGCAGCGCCCAAGGGACCAATAGCGGACAGACCCAGTACTTC

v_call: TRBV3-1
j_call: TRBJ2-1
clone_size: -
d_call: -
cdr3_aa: CASSRMTTNEQFF
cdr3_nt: TGTGCCAGCAGCCGCATGACCACCAATGAGCAGTTCTTC

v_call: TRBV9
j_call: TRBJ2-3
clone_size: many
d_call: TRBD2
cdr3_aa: CASSVLAGGVDTQYF
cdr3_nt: TGTGCCAGCAGCGTTCTAGCGGGGGGAGTAGATACGCAGTATTTT

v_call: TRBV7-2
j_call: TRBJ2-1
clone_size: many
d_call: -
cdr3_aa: CASSPRSYNEQFF
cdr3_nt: TGTGCCAGCAGCCCCCGCTCCTACAATGAGCAGTTCTTC

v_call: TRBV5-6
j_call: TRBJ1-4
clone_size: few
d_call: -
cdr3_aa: CASSLALAPASEKLFF
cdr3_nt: TGTGCCAGCAGCTTGGCGCTGGCTCCCGCTAGTGAAAAACTGTTTTTT

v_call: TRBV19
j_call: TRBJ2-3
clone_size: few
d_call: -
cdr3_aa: CASSIPGADTQYF
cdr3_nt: TGTGCCAGTAGTATCCCCGGGGCAGATACGCAGTATTTT

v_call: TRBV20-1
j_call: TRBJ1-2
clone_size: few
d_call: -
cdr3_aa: CSATTPNYGYTF
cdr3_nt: TGCAGTGCCACAACCCCCAACTATGGCTACACCTTC

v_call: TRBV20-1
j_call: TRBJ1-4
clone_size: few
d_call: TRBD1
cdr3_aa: CSAGSHITGGEKLFF
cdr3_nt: TGCAGTGCTGGGTCCCACATAACAGGGGGTGAAAAACTGTTTTTT

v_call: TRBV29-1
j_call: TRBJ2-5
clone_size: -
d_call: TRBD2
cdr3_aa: CSVAAGGQETQYF
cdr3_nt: TGCAGCGTTGCGGCGGGGGGGCAAGAGACCCAGTACTTC

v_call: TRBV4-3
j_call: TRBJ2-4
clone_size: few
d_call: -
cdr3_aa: CASSQDLGYPPYF
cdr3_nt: TGCGCCAGCAGCCAAGATTTGGGCTACCCTCCGTACTTC

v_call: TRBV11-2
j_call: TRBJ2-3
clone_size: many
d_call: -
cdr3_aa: CASSPGITVDTQYF
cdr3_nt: TGTGCCAGCAGCCCGGGGATCACAGTAGATACGCAGTATTTT

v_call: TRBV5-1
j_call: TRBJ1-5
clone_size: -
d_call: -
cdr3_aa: CASSLVGERNQPQHF
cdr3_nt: TGCGCCAGCAGCTTGGTAGGGGAGAGGAATCAGCCCCAGCATTTT

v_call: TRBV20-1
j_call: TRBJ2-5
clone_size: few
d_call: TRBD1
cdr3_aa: CSAPRQGATETQYF
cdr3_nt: TGCAGTGCCCCCAGACAGGGGGCGACGGAGACCCAGTACTTC